Presented here are 5 T cell receptor beta chains from one specimen sequenced in a study of T cell responses to AZD1222 COVID-19 vaccine (dated by TCRdb to about 2021). The method behind the library was the immunoSEQ multiplex PCR assay. TCRdb mirrors the immuneACCESS table, restricted to in-frame sequences. Some clones are absent from its copies; in checked studies, under half trace to an unresolved V gene, and the reason for the others is unknown. Across this sample there are 95,000 to 100,000 clones, with 85% to 95% seen only once. The leading ten clones occupy 10% to 15% of the sample. The time point label corresponds to: baseline before first vaccination. The sequencing here drew on peripheral blood, taken on day 0 of AZD1222 vaccination. The receptors shown here come from an adult in good health.

This rearrangement joins TRBV6-2 or TRBV6-3 to TRBJ2-7, with 14 bases matching TRBD2. The CDR3 is made up of 16 amino acids. Germline V gene data show CDR1 as MNHEY and CDR2 as SVGEGT. V shed 5 bases, J shed 0 bases, and the junction held 3 bases outside the gene matches. This CDR3 reads CASSDGLAGGSYEQYF. The CDR3 coding sequence is TGTGCCAGCAGTGACGGACTAGCGGGAGGCTCCTACGAGCAGTACTTC.

The chain carries TRBV7-3 and TRBJ2-5; TRBD1 might be the D (5 bases). In germline, CDR1 is SGHTA, CDR2 FQGTGA. With 5 bases removed from V and 5 bases from J, the gap between germline ends came to 18 bases. The CDR3 contains 15 residues. CDR3: CASSQGSQGMETQYF. The CDR3 DNA sequence: TGTGCCAGCAGCCAAGGTTCTCAGGGTATGGAGACCCAGTACTTC.

This rearrangement joins TRBV9 to TRBJ2-1; D ambiguous. V gave up 6 bases and J gave up 12 bases, with 19 bases separating them. Germline values: CDR1 SGDLS, CDR2 YYNGEE. The CDR3 totals 13 residues. The CDR3 sequence is CASTLPQSTGQFF. Here the CDR3 DNA reads TGTGCCAGCACCCTCCCCCAGTCAACGGGGCAGTTCTTC.

The rearrangement joins TRBV7-2 to TRBJ1-1; tentative D call: TRBD1 (6 bases). In germline, CDR1 is SGHTA, CDR2 FQGNSA. V was pared by 5 bases and J by 0 bases, with 10 bases between. The CDR3 runs 14 residues. In DNA, the CDR3 is TGTGCCAGCAGCCCGGACAGATTGAACACTGAAGCTTTCTTT. The encoded protein is CASSPDRLNTEAFF.

CDR3 amino acids: CASKLDTGELFF. CDR3 nucleotides: TGTGCCAGCAAATTGGACACCGGGGAGCTGTTTTTT. The rearrangement joins TRBV6-5 to TRBJ2-2; D call uncertain. Germline lookup yields CDR1 MNHEY and CDR2 SVGAGI. The CDR3 length is 12 residues. Between the trimmed V and J ends, which lost 7 bases and 3 bases, there was a span of 6 bases.